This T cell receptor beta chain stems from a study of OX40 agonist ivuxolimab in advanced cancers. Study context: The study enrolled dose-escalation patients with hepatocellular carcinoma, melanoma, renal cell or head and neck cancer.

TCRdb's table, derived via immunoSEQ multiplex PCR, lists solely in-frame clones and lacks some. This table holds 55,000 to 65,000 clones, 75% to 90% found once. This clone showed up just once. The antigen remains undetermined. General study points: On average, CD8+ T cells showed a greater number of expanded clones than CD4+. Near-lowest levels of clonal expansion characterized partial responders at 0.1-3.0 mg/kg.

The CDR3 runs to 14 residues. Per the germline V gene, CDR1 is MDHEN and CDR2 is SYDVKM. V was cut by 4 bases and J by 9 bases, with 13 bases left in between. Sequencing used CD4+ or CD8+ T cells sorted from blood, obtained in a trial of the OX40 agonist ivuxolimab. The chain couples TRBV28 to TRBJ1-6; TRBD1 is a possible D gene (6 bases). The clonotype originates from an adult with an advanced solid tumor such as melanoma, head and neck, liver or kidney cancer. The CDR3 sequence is CASSSGAPISPLHF. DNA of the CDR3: TGTGCCAGCAGTTCGGGGGCCCCCATTTCACCCCTCCACTTT.